Below, one T cell receptor (beta chain) is given with its context. Sample-barcoded 5' priming and a J-beta primer mix drove a second PCR of roughly 6 to 12 cycles. TCRdb called the 5' RACE reads again in MiXCR, with one record for every CDR3 protein. This table has about 1,500,000 distinct CDR3 sequences, about 40% appearing once. The record originates from a study of blood T cells in healthy people across ages. CDR3 length: 14 residues. Trimming cost V 6 bases and J 1 base, with 10 bases left between them. CDR1 and CDR2 (germline): MNHNS, SASEGT. This chain joins TRBV6-1 and TRBJ1-5; D unclear. The material sequenced was blood. The sequence was obtained from a woman aged 18-35 years in good health. CDR3 nucleotide sequence: TGTGCCAGCAGCGGGAGGCAGAGCAATCAGCCCCAGCATTTT. Amino acid sequence: CASSGRQSNQPQHF.